A selection of T cell receptor beta chains follows, all from one sample in a study of cytomegalovirus exposure and HLA in healthy donors. Sequenced by immunoSEQ multiplex PCR; TCRdb stores in-frame clones only, minus some. The sample has about 200,000 clones, around 83% seen once; the top ten hold less than 3.5%. Sequencing was carried out using PBMCs. Every receptor here comes from a woman between 40 and 50 years old in good health and CMV-seronegative. Both conserved end residues are part of each CDR3. Fields, in order: clone size, J gene, V gene, D gene, CDR3 protein, CDR3 DNA. The D gene is left open where the match is weak. A row's size may be missing; if present it is once, few, many or a size class.

-,TRBJ2-5,TRBV19,TRBD1,CASTSGTASQETQYF,TGTGCCAGTACCTCCGGGACAGCCTCCCAAGAGACCCAGTACTTC
-,TRBJ1-2,TRBV2,-,CASIRTGPYGYTF,TGTGCCAGCATCCGTACAGGGCCCTATGGCTACACCTTC
-,TRBJ1-2,TRBV6-5,TRBD1,CASSYSRDSSGYTF,TGTGCCAGCAGTTACTCGAGGGACAGCTCTGGCTACACCTTC
-,TRBJ2-5,TRBV27,-,CASSLGGTQYF,TGTGCCAGCAGTTTAGGAGGGACCCAGTACTTC
few,TRBJ2-5,TRBV7-2,-,CASSLAGRGETQYF,TGTGCCAGCAGCTTAGCAGGGAGAGGAGAGACCCAGTACTTC
-,TRBJ2-7,TRBV27,-,CASSSSHRYEQYF,TGTGCCAGCAGTTCTAGCCACCGCTACGAGCAGTACTTC
-,TRBJ2-3,TRBV30,TRBD2,CAWTYGLAGGTDTQYF,TGTGCCTGGACCTACGGACTAGCGGGAGGCACAGATACGCAGTATTTT
once,TRBJ1-6,TRBV30,TRBD1,CAWSRDRGYSPLHF,TGTGCCTGGAGTCGGGACAGGGGGTATTCACCCCTCCACTTT
-,TRBJ1-2,TRBV27,TRBD1,CASRTTGYGYTF,TGTGCCAGCAGGACGACAGGGTATGGCTACACCTTC
-,TRBJ2-2,TRBV5-1,-,CASSLGTATPGELFF,TGCGCCAGCAGCTTGGGGACAGCGACCCCCGGGGAGCTGTTTTTT
-,TRBJ2-7,TRBV30,TRBD1,CAGPGQAYEQYF,TGTGCCGGTCCGGGACAGGCCTACGAGCAGTACTTC
few,TRBJ2-1,TRBV4-2,TRBD2,CASSQEYSGSPYNEQFF,TGTGCCAGCAGCCAAGAATATAGCGGGAGTCCCTACAATGAGCAGTTCTTC
-,TRBJ2-3,TRBV7-2,TRBD2,CASSPLRTSGPDTQYF,TGTGCCAGCAGCCCCCTTCGGACTAGCGGGCCAGATACGCAGTATTTT
-,TRBJ2-4,TRBV6-5,TRBD1,CASSYRGQGFRNIQYF,TGTGCCAGCAGTTACCGGGGACAGGGTTTCCGAAACATTCAGTACTTC
-,TRBJ1-1,TRBV5-1,-,CASSLRGDNTEAFF,TGCGCCAGCAGCCTGCGGGGAGATAACACTGAAGCTTTCTTT
-,TRBJ1-5,TRBV28,-,CASSSTGGAWQPQHF,TGTGCCAGCAGTTCCACGGGGGGCGCATGGCAGCCCCAGCATTTT
-,TRBJ2-7,TRBV5-1,TRBD2,CASSLGLADLLISSYEQYF,TGCGCCAGCAGCTTAGGCCTAGCGGACCTCCTCATCAGCTCCTACGAGCAGTACTTC
-,TRBJ2-7,TRBV5-1,-,CASSLDGASVYEQYF,TGCGCCAGCAGCTTGGACGGGGCTAGCGTTTACGAGCAGTACTTC
-,TRBJ2-7,TRBV7-9,TRBD1,CASSLRTGGRDEQYF,TGTGCCAGCAGTTTACGGACAGGGGGCAGGGACGAGCAGTACTTC
once,TRBJ2-6,TRBV4-1,-,CASSREHRSGANVLTF,TGCGCCAGCAGCCGAGAACACCGCTCTGGGGCCAACGTCCTGACTTTC
-,TRBJ2-2,TRBV5-5,TRBD1,CASSFLFTGTANTGELFF,TGTGCCAGCAGCTTCCTCTTCACCGGGACAGCGAACACCGGGGAGCTGTTTTTT
-,TRBJ2-5,TRBV7-9,-,CASSLDSPTQYF,TGTGCCAGCAGCCTCGACTCGCCGACCCAGTACTTC
-,TRBJ2-2,TRBV7-2,TRBD2,CASRRGTLAGGAGELFF,TGTGCCAGCCGGAGGGGAACTCTAGCGGGGGGAGCCGGGGAGCTGTTTTTT
-,TRBJ1-5,TRBV27,TRBD1,CASSLTGRTPQHF,TGTGCCAGCAGTCTGACAGGGCGGACGCCCCAGCATTTT
-,TRBJ1-4,TRBV6-5,-,CASSYSYSNEKLFF,TGTGCCAGCAGTTACTCTTACAGTAATGAAAAACTGTTTTTT
-,TRBJ2-7,TRBV5-1,TRBD1,CASSLGDRGNEQYF,TGCGCCAGCAGCTTGGGAGACAGGGGTAACGAGCAGTACTTC
-,TRBJ1-1,TRBV2,-,CASLLLTEAFF,TGTGCCAGCCTCCTACTTACTGAAGCTTTCTTT
-,TRBJ1-1,TRBV18,TRBD1,CASSPGTGRMNTEAFF,TGTGCCAGCTCACCCGGGACAGGCAGGATGAACACTGAAGCTTTCTTT
-,TRBJ2-7,TRBV9,-,CASSPQTVPLSYEQYF,TGTGCCAGCAGCCCTCAGACAGTCCCACTCTCCTACGAGCAGTACTTC
-,TRBJ2-1,TRBV4-1,TRBD2,CASSQPLAGEQFF,TGCGCCAGCAGCCAACCACTAGCGGGGGAGCAGTTCTTC
-,TRBJ1-3,TRBV19,-,CASTPQANSGNTIYF,TGTGCCAGTACCCCACAGGCTAACTCTGGAAACACCATATATTTT
-,TRBJ2-5,TRBV7-3,TRBD1,CASSWTGGPQETQYF,TGTGCCAGCAGCTGGACAGGGGGCCCCCAAGAGACCCAGTACTTC
-,TRBJ2-7,TRBV6-5,TRBD2,CASSIRTSGAYEQYF,TGTGCCAGCAGTATCCGGACTAGCGGCGCATACGAGCAGTACTTC
-,TRBJ1-2,TRBV6-5,TRBD1,CASSYHGQGGYGYTF,TGTGCCAGCAGTTACCATGGACAGGGCGGCTATGGCTACACCTTC
once,TRBJ2-2,TRBV7-9,-,CASRPYGIGELFF,TGTGCCAGCAGACCTTACGGTATCGGGGAGCTGTTTTTT
-,TRBJ2-5,TRBV18,-,CASSPPQETQYF,TGTGCCAGCTCACCACCTCAGGAGACCCAGTACTTC
-,TRBJ2-7,TRBV7-9,TRBD2,CASSPGRAKDEQYF,TGTGCCAGCAGCCCCGGGAGGGCTAAGGACGAGCAGTACTTC
-,TRBJ2-2,TRBV7-9,TRBD1,CATFSYRGGTGYSGELFF,TGTGCCACCTTCAGTTACAGGGGGGGGACAGGGTACTCCGGGGAGCTGTTTTTT
-,TRBJ2-2,TRBV10-1,-,CASSEGSLSRNTGELFF,TGCGCCAGCAGTGAAGGGAGCCTTTCGAGGAACACCGGGGAGCTGTTTTTT
-,TRBJ1-4,TRBV4-2,-,CASSQHRGDALFF,TGTGCCAGCAGTCAGCACCGCGGGGATGCGCTGTTTTTT
once,TRBJ2-2,TRBV30,-,CAWEFSGTGELFF,TGTGCCTGGGAGTTTTCCGGGACCGGGGAGCTGTTTTTT
-,TRBJ2-2,TRBV6-5,TRBD1,CASARDRGSTGELFF,TGTGCCAGCGCTCGGGACAGGGGATCCACCGGGGAGCTGTTTTTT
-,TRBJ1-2,TRBV6-5,TRBD1,CASSYQGGGYTF,TGTGCCAGCAGTTACCAGGGGGGCGGCTACACCTTC
-,TRBJ2-7,TRBV5-4,-,CASSLDGTGVREQYF,TGTGCCAGCAGCTTGGATGGGACGGGAGTCCGCGAGCAGTATTTC
-,TRBJ2-7,TRBV25-1,-,CASSGRIYEQYF,TGTGCCAGCAGTGGGCGGATCTACGAGCAGTACTTC
once,TRBJ2-7,TRBV11-2,-,CASSMLTGSYEQYF,TGTGCCAGCAGCATGCTGACAGGCTCCTACGAGCAGTACTTC
-,TRBJ2-5,TRBV7-3,-,CASSLSRDPWETQYF,TGTGCCAGCAGCTTATCCCGGGATCCGTGGGAGACCCAGTACTTC
few,TRBJ1-4,TRBV7-2,-,CASSPSDPGTNEKLFF,TGTGCCAGCAGCCCCTCAGATCCGGGGACTAATGAAAAACTGTTTTTT
-,TRBJ2-5,TRBV9,TRBD2,CASSALTSGQETQYF,TGTGCCAGCAGCGCCCTAACTAGCGGACAAGAGACCCAGTACTTC
-,TRBJ1-1,TRBV4-1,-,CASRRPGETVNTEAFF,TGCGCCAGCAGACGCCCAGGGGAAACAGTGAACACTGAAGCTTTCTTT
few,TRBJ2-7,TRBV10-1,TRBD1,CASSRQGSYEQYF,TGCGCCAGCAGCAGACAGGGGTCCTACGAGCAGTACTTC